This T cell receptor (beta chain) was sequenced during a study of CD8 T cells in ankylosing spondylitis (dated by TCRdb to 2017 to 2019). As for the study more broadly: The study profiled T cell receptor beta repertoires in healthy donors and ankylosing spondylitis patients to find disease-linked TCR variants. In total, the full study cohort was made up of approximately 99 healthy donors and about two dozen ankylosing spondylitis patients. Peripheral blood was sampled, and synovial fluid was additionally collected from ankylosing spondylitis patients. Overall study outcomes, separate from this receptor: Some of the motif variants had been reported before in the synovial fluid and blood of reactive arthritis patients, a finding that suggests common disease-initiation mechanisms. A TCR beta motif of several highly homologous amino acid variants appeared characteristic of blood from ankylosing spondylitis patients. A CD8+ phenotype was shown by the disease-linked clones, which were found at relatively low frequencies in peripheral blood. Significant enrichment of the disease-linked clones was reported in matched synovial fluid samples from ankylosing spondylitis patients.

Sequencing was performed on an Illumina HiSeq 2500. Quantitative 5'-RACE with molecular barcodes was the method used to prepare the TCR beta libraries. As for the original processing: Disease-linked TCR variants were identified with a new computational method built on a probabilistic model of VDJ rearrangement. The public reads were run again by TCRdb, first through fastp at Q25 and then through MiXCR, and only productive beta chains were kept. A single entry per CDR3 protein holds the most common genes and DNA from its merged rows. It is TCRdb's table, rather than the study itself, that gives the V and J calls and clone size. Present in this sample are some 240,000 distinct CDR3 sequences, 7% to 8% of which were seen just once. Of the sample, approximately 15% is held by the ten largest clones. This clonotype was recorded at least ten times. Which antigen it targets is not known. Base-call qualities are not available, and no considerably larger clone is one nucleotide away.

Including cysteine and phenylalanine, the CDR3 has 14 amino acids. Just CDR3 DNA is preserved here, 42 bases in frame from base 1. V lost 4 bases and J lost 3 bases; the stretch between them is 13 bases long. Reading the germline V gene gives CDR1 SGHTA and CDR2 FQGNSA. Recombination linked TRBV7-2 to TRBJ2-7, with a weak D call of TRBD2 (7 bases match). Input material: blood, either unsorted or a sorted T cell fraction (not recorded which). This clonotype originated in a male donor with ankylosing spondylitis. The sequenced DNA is TGTGCCAGCAGCTATGGCGGGGGCGGCTACGAGCAGTACTTC. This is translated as CASSYGGGGYEQYF.